The rows below give T cell receptor beta chains drawn from one sample of a study of blood T cell repertoires in COVID-19. Clones were sequenced by immunoSEQ multiplex PCR, and TCRdb holds only the in-frame ones, with some missing. The sample includes 150,000 to 200,000 clones, about 87% of them seen just once. Input material: peripheral blood. The receptors here all came from a woman in her 50s with acute or convalescent COVID-19. CDR3s include the opening cysteine and the closing phenylalanine or tryptophan. A D gene is named only where the DNA matches it firmly. Expanded clones get a size class; other rows say once, few or many, or leave the size out.

.	TRBV5-1	TRBJ1-2	TRBD1	CASSGGTGRKFNYGYTF	TGCGCCAGCAGCGGAGGGACAGGGAGAAAATTTAACTATGGCTACACCTTC
.	TRBV5-1	TRBJ2-1	.	CASSWSGNEQFF	TGCGCCAGCAGCTGGTCAGGGAATGAGCAGTTCTTC
.	TRBV6-2/TRBV6-3	TRBJ2-7	TRBD2	CASSYPIQAGVLVEQYF	TGTGCCAGCAGTTACCCCATACAAGCGGGAGTGCTGGTCGAGCAGTACTTC
once	TRBV3-1/TRBV3-2	TRBJ1-6	.	CASSQVLPGQSPLHF	TGTGCCAGCAGCCAAGTATTGCCAGGACAGTCACCCCTCCACTTT
.	TRBV10-1	TRBJ2-1	.	CASSESAERSYNEQFF	TGCGCCAGCAGTGAGTCTGCGGAGAGATCCTACAATGAGCAGTTCTTC
.	TRBV6-2/TRBV6-3	TRBJ1-2	.	CASSYSQVLYGYTF	TGTGCCAGCAGTTATTCACAGGTGCTCTATGGCTACACCTTC
.	TRBV20-1	TRBJ2-3	.	CSASVSSGTQYF	TGCAGTGCTAGTGTTAGCTCGGGTACGCAGTATTTT
.	TRBV27	TRBJ2-3	TRBD1	CASSDRGRDTQYF	TGTGCCAGCAGTGACAGGGGGAGGGATACGCAGTATTTT
.	TRBV6-5	TRBJ2-1	TRBD2	CASSFSGTNEQFF	TGTGCCAGCAGTTTTAGCGGGACGAATGAGCAGTTCTTC
.	TRBV5-1	TRBJ2-6	TRBD2	CASSLVAGGSGANVLTF	TGCGCCAGCAGCTTGGTAGCGGGAGGGTCTGGGGCCAACGTCCTGACTTTC
.	TRBV10-2	TRBJ2-1	TRBD2	CASRGTSGSFYEQFF	TGCGCCAGCAGGGGGACTAGCGGGAGTTTCTATGAGCAGTTCTTC
.	TRBV24-1	TRBJ2-3	TRBD2	CATSEVAGRRTDTQYF	TGTGCCACCAGTGAAGTAGCGGGGAGACGCACAGATACGCAGTATTTT
few	TRBV19	TRBJ1-5	.	CARARWGGNQPQHF	TGTGCCAGAGCCCGGTGGGGAGGCAATCAGCCCCAGCATTTT
.	TRBV5-1	TRBJ2-3	.	CASSLTSRSPVMDTQYF	TGCGCCAGCAGCTTGACCTCCCGGAGTCCAGTCATGGATACGCAGTATTTT
.	TRBV6-6	TRBJ1-2	.	CASSFLSGGYTF	TGTGCCAGCAGTTTTCTAAGCGGTGGCTACACCTTC
once	TRBV29-1	TRBJ1-4	.	CSVVGGANEKLFF	TGCAGCGTTGTCGGGGGAGCTAATGAAAAACTGTTTTTT
.	TRBV5-1	TRBJ2-7	TRBD1	CASSRGLDEQYF	TGCGCCAGCAGCAGGGGGCTCGACGAGCAGTACTTC
.	TRBV18	TRBJ1-5	TRBD1	CASSPFDRGGDQPQHF	TGTGCCAGCTCACCCTTCGACAGGGGAGGGGATCAGCCCCAGCATTTT
few	TRBV7-6	TRBJ2-5	.	CASSSDSNTQYF	TGTGCCAGCAGCTCCGACAGTAACACCCAGTACTTC
.	TRBV7-2	TRBJ1-5	TRBD1	CASSSNGQGNQPQHF	TGTGCCAGCAGCTCGAACGGACAGGGCAACCAGCCCCAGCATTTT
.	TRBV5-8	TRBJ1-6	TRBD1	CASSRDRGNSPLHF	TGTGCCAGCAGCCGGGACAGGGGTAATTCACCCCTCCACTTT
.	TRBV11-2	TRBJ2-7	.	CASSFGGWGYEQYF	TGTGCCAGCAGCTTCGGAGGATGGGGCTACGAGCAGTACTTC
.	TRBV4-3	TRBJ2-6	TRBD1	CASSQWDRGLVPGANVLTF	TGCGCCAGCAGCCAATGGGACAGGGGCTTGGTTCCTGGGGCCAACGTCCTGACTTTC
.	TRBV7-9	TRBJ2-5	.	CASSSAFLGLETQYF	TGTGCCAGCAGCTCCGCCTTTTTGGGGCTGGAGACCCAGTACTTC
.	TRBV5-1	TRBJ1-5	.	CASSLASGDPQHF	TGCGCCAGCAGCTTGGCCTCAGGGGACCCTCAGCATTTT
.	TRBV7-2	TRBJ2-2	TRBD2	CASSYDSGRDTGELFF	TGTGCCAGCAGCTATGATAGCGGGAGAGACACCGGGGAGCTGTTTTTT
.	TRBV7-2	TRBJ2-7	TRBD1	CASSLTGGRDEQYF	TGTGCCAGCAGCTTGACAGGGGGCAGGGACGAGCAGTACTTC
.	TRBV3-1/TRBV3-2	TRBJ1-2	.	CASSQDNMGGYGYTF	TGTGCCAGCAGCCAAGATAATATGGGAGGGTATGGCTACACCTTC
.	TRBV15	TRBJ2-1	TRBD2	CATSRDELAGGNEQFF	TGTGCCACCAGCAGAGATGAATTAGCGGGAGGCAATGAGCAGTTCTTC
.	TRBV10-3	TRBJ1-1	.	CAISERGSEAFF	TGTGCCATCAGTGAGAGGGGCTCTGAAGCTTTCTTT
.	TRBV29-1	TRBJ2-1	.	CSVGGQGNEQFF	TGCAGCGTTGGAGGCCAGGGCAATGAGCAGTTCTTC
.	TRBV7-2	TRBJ1-1	.	CASSPGGGTEAFF	TGTGCCAGCAGCCCCGGTGGGGGGACTGAAGCTTTCTTT
.	TRBV15	TRBJ2-5	.	CATSRQKETQYF	TGTGCCACCAGCAGACAGAAAGAGACCCAGTACTTC
once	TRBV7-9	TRBJ1-3	.	CASSLGRVPLDTIYF	TGTGCCAGCAGCTTAGGCCGGGTCCCCCTAGACACCATATATTTT
once	TRBV30	TRBJ2-7	TRBD2	CAWSVLSGRPYEQYF	TGTGCCTGGAGTGTACTAAGCGGGAGGCCCTACGAGCAGTACTTC
.	TRBV5-4	TRBJ2-3	.	CASSRKAGDTQYF	TGTGCCAGCAGCCGAAAAGCCGGGGATACGCAGTATTTT
.	TRBV13	TRBJ1-2	.	CASSSSGSGGYGYTF	TGTGCCAGCAGCTCATCCGGATCCGGAGGCTATGGCTACACCTTC
.	TRBV7-8	TRBJ2-2	.	CASSRGQNTGELFF	TGTGCCAGCTCGCGGGGCCAGAACACCGGGGAGCTGTTTTTT
.	TRBV24-1	TRBJ2-2	.	CATGEVGRANTGELFF	TGTGCCACGGGGGAGGTTGGCAGAGCGAACACCGGGGAGCTGTTTTTT
.	TRBV2	TRBJ1-1	.	CASSALGGGIRVNTEAFF	TGTGCCAGCAGTGCCCTGGGAGGTGGCATTCGGGTGAACACTGAAGCTTTCTTT
.	TRBV5-4	TRBJ2-1	TRBD2	CASSQLPRAGGLKGNEQFF	TGTGCCAGCAGCCAACTCCCCCGGGCGGGAGGCCTCAAAGGGAATGAGCAGTTCTTC
.	TRBV18	TRBJ2-7	TRBD2	CASSRLAGDYEQYF	TGTGCCAGCTCCCGACTAGCGGGGGACTACGAGCAGTACTTC
.	TRBV3-1/TRBV3-2	TRBJ1-2	.	CASSLDYNYGYTF	TGTGCCAGCAGCCTCGACTATAACTATGGCTACACCTTC
.	TRBV11-3	TRBJ1-2	TRBD1	CASSVDRGYGYTF	TGTGCCAGCAGCGTAGACAGGGGCTATGGCTACACCTTC
.	TRBV9	TRBJ2-3	.	CASSVGQASTDTQYF	TGTGCCAGCAGCGTAGGACAGGCCAGCACAGATACGCAGTATTTT
.	TRBV5-1	TRBJ2-7	TRBD2	CASSTGLAGDYEQYF	TGCGCCAGCAGCACGGGACTAGCGGGAGACTACGAGCAGTACTTC
.	TRBV11-2	TRBJ2-1	.	CASSRSGVSEQFF	TGTGCCAGCAGCCGATCCGGGGTTAGTGAGCAGTTCTTC
.	TRBV10-1	TRBJ1-1	.	CASSPGQGSEAFF	TGCGCCAGCAGCCCAGGGCAGGGAAGTGAAGCTTTCTTT
.	TRBV13	TRBJ2-6	TRBD1	CASSSRDRGLEGANVLTF	TGTGCCAGCAGCTCACGGGACAGGGGGCTGGAAGGGGCCAACGTCCTGACTTTC
.	TRBV6-5	TRBJ1-6	TRBD1	CASRETGGYNSPLHF	TGTGCCAGCAGAGAGACAGGGGGTTATAATTCACCCCTCCACTTT
once	TRBV18	TRBJ2-2	.	CASSPRAGSTGELFF	TGTGCCAGCTCACCACGGGCCGGGAGTACCGGGGAGCTGTTTTTT
.	TRBV27	TRBJ1-5	.	CASSLQGNQPQHF	TGTGCCAGCAGTCTCCAGGGAAATCAGCCCCAGCATTTT
.	TRBV5-5	TRBJ1-6	TRBD1	CASSRQGADSPLHF	TGTGCCAGCAGTCGACAGGGGGCTGATTCACCCCTCCACTTT
.	TRBV6-5	TRBJ1-1	.	CASSLPGLNTEAFF	TGTGCCAGCAGTTTGCCAGGGCTGAACACTGAAGCTTTCTTT